This T cell receptor (beta chain) was retrieved from a study of T-cell memory formation after mild COVID-19. Regarding the study as a whole: Contracting CD8+ clones were enriched in EMRA, CD4+ mainly in CM and EM. Whether second-wave clones peaking at day 37 were SARS-CoV-2 specific went unconfirmed.

TCRdb re-analysed the 5' RACE reads in MiXCR, keeping a single row per CDR3 protein. The sample lists 550,000 to 650,000 distinct CDR3 sequences, roughly 17% occurring once. V lost 5 bases, J lost 5 bases, and 9 bases lay in between. The CDR3 length is 13 residues. CDR1 is SGHVS and CDR2 is FNYEAQ in the germline V gene. This clonotype has more than one count but fewer than ten. Its antigen is not known. The sequence was obtained from an adult woman who had mild COVID-19 (a few samples of this study predate the infection). Cell type and time point are not known. This rearrangement joins TRBV7-6 to TRBJ2-2; no clear D. The specimen sequenced was PBMCs or a T cell subset sorted from them (not recorded which). CDR3 amino acids: CASSPQETGELFF. The DNA for the CDR3 is TGTGCCAGCAGCCCTCAGGAAACCGGGGAGCTGTTTTTT.